The 14 T cell receptor beta chains below were found in one sample sequenced in a study of human T cells and chemical hapten exposure (dated by TCRdb to about 2021). Receptor libraries were prepared by RACE. TCRdb shows the sequencer as NextSeq 500. TCRdb reanalyzed the raw reads on its own, using fastp at Q25 for trimming and MiXCR for clone calling, and kept in-frame beta chains. Rows are combined by CDR3 protein, so each entry shows the most common genes and DNA. This sample comprises 150,000 to 200,000 distinct CDR3 sequences, about a quarter of them detected only once. The ten most abundant clones make up around 2.3% of the sample. The time point label on this specimen signifies: patch test 3, about 24 weeks after DPC sensitization. The treatment or condition label on this specimen signifies: therapeutic diphenylcyclopropenone sensitization with weekly scalp DPC. The sample was whole blood, taken in connection with sensitization to the hapten diphenylcyclopropenone (DPC). The receptor set was obtained from a woman younger than 35 with alopecia areata. Some clones in this sample may be carry-over from other donors' samples.

The rearrangement joins TRBV2 to TRBJ1-3; D might be TRBD1 (6 bases). Per germline, CDR1 SNHLY and CDR2 FYNNEI. Trimming left V 5 bases short and J 4 bases short, with 15 bases between. The CDR3 contains 15 residues. CDR3 residues: CASSREPGGGNTIYF. In DNA, the CDR3 is TGTGCCAGCAGTCGGGAACCTGGGGGCGGAAACACCATATATTTT. Complete variable domain (other parts from reference TRBV2 and TRBJ1-3): EPEVTQTPSHQVTQMGQEVILRCVPISNHLYFYWYRQILGQKVEFLVSFYNNEISEKSEIFDDQFSVERPDGSNFTLKIRSTKLEDSAMYFCASSREPGGGNTIYFGEGSWLTVV.

The CDR3 loop is CSVRRDRGTNEQYF. The CDR3 DNA reads TGCAGCGTGCGCCGGGACAGGGGGACGAACGAGCAGTACTTC. The chain couples TRBV29-1 to TRBJ2-7; 11 bases agree with TRBD1. Losses at the gene ends were 6 bases for V and 5 bases for J; bases not matched to a gene: 9. The germline V gene has CDR1 SQVTM and CDR2 ANQGSEA. The CDR3 length is 14 residues.

This rearrangement joins TRBV5-1 to TRBJ2-3; D might be TRBD1 (5 bases). CDR1 SGHRS and CDR2 YFSETQ come from the germline V gene. The germline V and J ends were trimmed by 3 bases and 0 bases, with 17 bases remaining between them. The CDR3 runs to 17 residues. The CDR3 is CASSSTLQGSSTDTQYF. The CDR3 DNA reads TGCGCCAGCAGCTCTACTCTTCAGGGTTCTAGCACAGATACGCAGTATTTT.

The V call is TRBV20-1, the J call TRBJ1-2; the D is unclear. CDR3 length: 13 residues. Trimming took off 6 bases at V and 3 bases at J, with 14 bases between the two ends. From germline, CDR1 is DFQATT and CDR2 SNEGSKA (reference sequence). Here the CDR3 DNA reads TGCAGTGCGCGAGCGGGGTCGGACTATGGCTACACCTTC. This translates into CSARAGSDYGYTF.

The chain has TRBV3-1 and TRBJ1-1; D is ambiguous. The germline V and J ends were trimmed by 3 bases and 5 bases, with 7 bases remaining between them. This CDR3 is 12 amino acids long. Germline-derived CDR1 and CDR2 are LGHDT and YNNKEL (reference sequence). CDR3 sequence reads: CASSQDETEAFF. The CDR3 DNA reads TGTGCCAGCAGCCAGGACGAGACTGAAGCTTTCTTT.

This clonotype was counted only a few times. The rearrangement joins TRBV27 to TRBJ2-1; 8 nucleotides match TRBD1. The CDR3 is 14 residues long. The V and J ends lost 5 bases and 5 bases, in that order; junction bases with no gene match: 5. Germline V gene data show CDR1 as MNHEY and CDR2 as SMNVEV (reference sequence). The CDR3 DNA follows: TGTGCCAGCAGTGCCAGGGGGCCGGACAATGAGCAGTTCTTC. Residues: CASSARGPDNEQFF.

The chain carries TRBV29-1 and TRBJ1-1; D not certain. This CDR3 has 13 amino acids. V lost 5 bases, J lost 0 bases, and 10 bases lay in between. The germline V gene encodes CDR1 SQVTM and CDR2 ANQGSEA. This CDR3 reads CSVSVVMNTEAFF. CDR3 in DNA: TGCAGCGTTAGTGTGGTAATGAACACTGAAGCTTTCTTT.

V gene TRBV6-5 combines with J gene TRBJ2-7, with D uncertain. The CDR3 loop spans 13 amino acids. Germline lookup yields CDR1 MNHEY and CDR2 SVGAGI. The V end was cut by 6 bases, the J end by 3 bases, with 12 bases between. The CDR3 here is CASSLSTSYEQYF. DNA for the CDR3: TGTGCCAGCAGCCTGTCGACGAGCTACGAGCAGTACTTC.

V and J are TRBV4-1 and TRBJ2-1, with 11 bases aligning to TRBD2. CDR1 and CDR2 (germline): MGHRA, YSYEKL. This CDR3 spans 17 amino acids. J lost 1 base, V lost 1 base, and 3 bases had no gene match. This CDR3 reads CASSQGPSGRSYNEQFF. CDR3 nucleotide sequence: TGCGCCAGCAGCCAAGGCCCTAGCGGGAGGTCCTACAATGAGCAGTTCTTC.

The chain carries TRBV15 and TRBJ1-5, with D uncertain. The CDR3 runs to 15 residues. V shed 8 bases and J shed 0 bases, with 14 bases lying between them. Germline CDR1 is LNHNV and CDR2 is YYDKDF (reference sequence). In DNA, the CDR3 is TGTGCCACCGCTGATGACGGAAATAGCAATCAGCCCCAGCATTTT. It codes for CATADDGNSNQPQHF.

The chain has TRBV18 and TRBJ1-1; no firm D call. V lost 3 bases to trimming and J lost 5 bases, with 4 bases between them. The CDR3 covers 11 residues. The germline gives CDR1 KGHSH, CDR2 LQKENI. DNA of the CDR3: TGTGCCAGCTCACCCGAAACTGAAGCTTTCTTT. Translated: CASSPETEAFF.

J is TRBJ1-2 and V is TRBV5-6, with TRBD1 identical over 10 bases. The CDR3 loop spans 13 amino acids. From germline, CDR1 is SGHDT and CDR2 YYEEEE. J was trimmed by 6 bases and V by 4 bases; bases with no gene match: 3. CDR3 sequence (DNA): TGTGCCAGCAGCCCAGGACAGGGGGATGGCTACACCTTC. Amino acids: CASSPGQGDGYTF.

This clonotype was counted between two and nine times. The chain joins TRBV6-2 or TRBV6-3 to TRBJ2-7, with unresolved D. V was pared by 4 bases and J by 5 bases, with 6 bases between. This CDR3 spans 11 amino acids. Germline V CDR1 and CDR2: MNHEY, SVGEGT. CDR3 coding DNA: TGTGCCAGCAGTTTCACGGACGAGCAGTACTTC. It is translated as CASSFTDEQYF.

This clonotype has only a few counts. The rearrangement links TRBV27 to TRBJ2-6; D is ambiguous. This CDR3 contains 14 residues. In germline, CDR1 is MNHEY, CDR2 SMNVEV (reference sequence). Trimming left V 3 bases short and J 9 bases short, with 12 bases between. The CDR3 region has the DNA TGTGCCAGCAGTTTTGGATTGAGACACAACGTCCTGACTTTC. Translation: CASSFGLRHNVLTF.